The next 26 T cell receptor beta chains were all read from a single sample in a study of beta chain features in type 1 diabetes. All of the isolated RNA was reverse transcribed, so expressed TCRB transcripts were sequenced. Using immunoSEQ multiplex PCR, the repertoire was profiled, and TCRdb retains in-frame clones only, with some absent. The sample carries just over 600,000 clones, roughly 16% recorded once. Sequencing was carried out using naive CD4+ T cells from blood. These receptor sequences come from a man aged 18-30 years in good health.

On this clone: The same CDR3 also results from other DNA sequences found in this sample. The CDR3 is CASSLTGGSNQPQHF. The DNA of the CDR3 is TGCGCCAGCAGCCTTACAGGGGGTAGCAATCAGCCCCAGCATTTT. J is TRBJ1-5 and V is TRBV5-1; 8 nucleotides agree with TRBD1. This CDR3 has 15 residues. The V gene's germline CDR1 is SGHRS and CDR2 YFSETQ. J lost 0 bases, V lost 4 bases, and 3 bases had no gene match.

This clone came up a few times. This CDR3 is also generated by other DNA sequences in the sample. The chain recombines TRBV28 with TRBJ2-5; possible D gene TRBD1, 6 bases. With 6 bases removed from V and 4 bases from J, the gap between germline ends came to 9 bases. Germline V gene data show CDR1 as MDHEN and CDR2 as SYDVKM. CDR3 length: 12 amino acids. CDR3 sequence reads: CASSRGGETQYF. The CDR3, as DNA: TGTGCCAGCAGCCGAGGGGGAGAGACCCAGTACTTC.

This rearrangement joins TRBV18 to TRBJ1-1; D ambiguous. This CDR3 is 12 amino acids long. Germline CDR1 reads KGHSH; CDR2 reads LQKENI. V was trimmed by 4 bases and J by 0 bases, leaving 3 bases between them. CDR3 DNA sequence: TGTGCCAGCTCACAGTTGAACACTGAAGCTTTCTTT. It encodes CASSQLNTEAFF.

The sample holds a few counts of this clone. The chain joins TRBV9 to TRBJ2-1; unclear D gene. From germline, CDR1 is SGDLS and CDR2 YYNGEE. V lost 0 bases, J lost 4 bases, and 17 bases lay in between. This CDR3 region has 17 residues. The CDR3 DNA reads TGTGCCAGCAGCGTAGATGCGGTAGCTGCTCGTTACAATGAGCAGTTCTTC. Protein sequence: CASSVDAVAARYNEQFF.

This clone was seen only a few times. This chain connects TRBV7-2 to TRBJ2-3, with D unclear. V lost 3 bases and J 2 bases, leaving 9 bases between the germline ends. In germline, CDR1 is SGHTA, CDR2 FQGNSA. The CDR3 is 14 amino acids. The CDR3 coding sequence is TGTGCCAGCAGCTTTAGAGACCTCACAGATACGCAGTATTTT. Its translation is CASSFRDLTDTQYF.

The rearrangement joins TRBV4-2 to TRBJ2-1; D is undetermined. The CDR3 length is 16 residues. V was shortened by 5 bases and J by 4 bases, with 18 bases between the two germline ends. Per the germline V gene, CDR1 is LGHNA and CDR2 is YNFKEQ. The CDR3 DNA sequence: TGTGCCAGCAGCTCAGACTCCCGCGGACCGTACAATGAGCAGTTCTTC. Its protein is CASSSDSRGPYNEQFF.

This clone was found a few times. This chain uses TRBV30 with TRBJ1-2; weak D call: TRBD1 (5 bases). CDR3 length equals 13 residues. V was trimmed by 0 bases and J by 3 bases, leaving 8 bases between them. Looked up from germline, CDR1 is GTSNPN and CDR2 is SVGIG (reference sequence). This CDR3 is CAWSVQVDYGYTF. Written as DNA, the CDR3 is TGTGCCTGGAGTGTACAGGTAGACTATGGCTACACCTTC.

This clone was detected a few times. This chain uses TRBV12-5 with TRBJ2-3; TRBD1 agrees at 8 bases. The germline V gene has CDR1 LGHNT and CDR2 FRNRAP. The CDR3 is made up of 13 amino acids. J was trimmed by 5 bases and V by 7 bases; bases with no gene match: 5. CDR3 region: CASARGREDTQYF. CDR3 bases: TGTGCTAGTGCCAGGGGGCGAGAAGATACGCAGTATTTT.

Details on this clone: The same CDR3 arises from other DNA sequences in this sample as well. The rearrangement joins TRBV28 to TRBJ1-1; no clear D. V was shortened by 5 bases and J by 5 bases, with 6 bases between the two germline ends. CDR1 is MDHEN, CDR2 SYDVKM, per germline. The CDR3 sequence is 11 residues long. In nucleotides, the CDR3 is TGTGCCAGCAGTCCAAGGACTGAAGCTTTCTTT. It specifies CASSPRTEAFF.

This sequence joins TRBV10-3 and TRBJ2-3; 9 bases are a match to TRBD2. This CDR3 contains 14 residues. CDR1 ENHRY and CDR2 SYGVKD come from the germline V gene. The V and J ends lost 4 bases and 4 bases, in that order; junction bases with no gene match: 3. CDR3 DNA: TGTGCCATCAGTGTTAGCGGGGGACCAGATACGCAGTATTTT. This translates into CAISVSGGPDTQYF.

This clone appeared a few times. The chain recombines TRBV29-1 with TRBJ2-1; D may be TRBD1 (5 bases). The CDR3 contains 11 residues. Looked up from germline, CDR1 is SQVTM and CDR2 is ANQGSEA. Deletions cut 3 bases from V and 5 bases from J, with 5 bases between. The CDR3 region is CSVDRDNEQFF. DNA for the CDR3: TGCAGCGTTGACAGGGACAATGAGCAGTTCTTC.

This rearrangement joins TRBV28 to TRBJ2-1, with 12 bases lining up with TRBD2. Germline trimming cut 5 bases from V and 9 bases from J; bases unmatched to any gene: 8. CDR3 length: 15 amino acids. Germline V gene lookup returns CDR1 MDHEN and CDR2 SYDVKM. CDR3 residues: CASSPGLAGMIEQFF. For the CDR3, the DNA is TGTGCCAGCAGTCCTGGACTAGCGGGGATGATTGAGCAGTTCTTC.

This clone was found many times. The J gene is TRBJ2-6, the V gene TRBV19; the D gene is possibly TRBD1 (6 bases). Looked up from germline, CDR1 is LNHDA and CDR2 is SQIVND (reference sequence). V dropped 7 bases and J dropped 0 bases, with 13 bases sitting between them. CDR3 length: 16 residues. This CDR3 reads CASKRQADSGANVLTF. In nucleotides, the CDR3 is TGTGCCAGTAAGCGACAGGCAGACTCTGGGGCCAACGTCCTGACTTTC.

This clone was detected only a few times. CDR3 in DNA: TGCGCCAGCAGTGCACGACAGGGGAGCACTGAAGCTTTCTTT. This translates into CASSARQGSTEAFF. The chain carries TRBV23-1 and TRBJ1-1; 8 nucleotides agree with TRBD1. TRBV23-1 is an ORF, and what it does is uncertain. Trimming at V came to 5 bases and at J to 4 bases, leaving 6 bases not matched to a gene. The length of the CDR3 is 14 residues.

The chain combines TRBV15 with TRBJ1-1; TRBD1 is a possible D gene (5 bases). This CDR3 spans 15 amino acids. Germline CDR1 LNHNV, CDR2 YYDKDF (reference sequence). Trimming stripped 1 base from V and 1 base from J, with 10 bases between. This chain's CDR3 is CATSRGGEGNTEAFF. For the CDR3, the DNA is TGTGCCACCAGCAGAGGGGGCGAAGGGAACACTGAAGCTTTCTTT.

V and J are TRBV6-1 and TRBJ1-2; D is possibly TRBD1 (5 bases). CDR1 is MNHNS and CDR2 is SASEGT in the germline V gene. V shed 11 bases and J shed 5 bases, with 24 bases lying between them. This CDR3 is 15 amino acids long. Here the CDR3 reads CAGTRTIRDGYGYTF. The CDR3 DNA sequence: TGTGCCGGGACGCGGACGATTAGGGACGGATATGGCTACACCTTC.

The CDR3 DNA is TGTGCCAGCAGCTTAAAGGCTAGCGGAACCGGGGAGCTGTTTTTT. Its translation is CASSLKASGTGELFF. This rearrangement joins TRBV7-7 to TRBJ2-2, with 7 bases that match TRBD2. The CDR3 contains 15 residues. Looked up from germline, CDR1 is SSHAT and CDR2 is FNYEAQ (reference sequence). The junction had 5 bases not matched to a gene; V was cut back by 2 bases and J by 5 bases.

This clone was counted a few times. The chain is built from TRBV5-1 and TRBJ2-3, with 8 positions matching TRBD1. The J segment lost 3 bases and the V segment lost 2 bases, leaving 5 bases of the junction unmatched. Germline V gene lookup returns CDR1 SGHRS and CDR2 YFSETQ. This CDR3 has 15 residues. CDR3 sequence reads: CASSFQGAGTDTQYF. The CDR3 DNA is TGCGCCAGCAGCTTTCAGGGGGCAGGGACAGATACGCAGTATTTT. Supplemented by reference TRBV5-1 and TRBJ2-3, the full variable domain reads KAGVTQTPRYLIKTRGQQVTLSCSPISGHRSVSWYQQTPGQGLQFLFEYFSETQRNKGNFPGRFSGRQFSNSRSEMNVSTLELGDSALYLCASSFQGAGTDTQYFGPGTRLTVL.

This clone was seen a few times. The chain recombines TRBV5-4 with TRBJ2-5; D is unresolved. Germline assignment: CDR1 SGHNT and CDR2 YYREEE (reference sequence). V dropped 3 bases and J dropped 5 bases, with 11 bases sitting between them. The CDR3 runs to 13 residues. DNA of the CDR3: TGTGCCAGCAGCTACCAGATCCAGGAGACCCAGTACTTC. It translates to CASSYQIQETQYF. Together with reference TRBV5-4 and TRBJ2-5, the CDR3 gives the full variable domain: ETGVTQSPTHLIKTRGQQVTLRCSSQSGHNTVSWYQQALGQGPQFIFQYYREEENGRGNFPPRFSGLQFPNYSSELNVNALELDDSALYLCASSYQIQETQYFGPGTRLLVL.

This clone was seen a few times. This chain joins TRBV10-3 and TRBJ1-1, with D possibly matching TRBD1 (6 bases). Germline V lookup: CDR1 ENHRY, CDR2 SYGVKD. The CDR3 is 15 amino acids. With 4 bases removed from V and 6 bases from J, the gap between germline ends came to 18 bases. The chain's CDR3 is CAISAGTFSGAEAFF. CDR3 in DNA: TGTGCCATCAGTGCCGGGACATTTAGTGGCGCTGAAGCTTTCTTT.

This sequence joins TRBV27 and TRBJ2-7; TRBD1 aligns across 9 bases. Germline values: CDR1 MNHEY, CDR2 SMNVEV (reference sequence). The length of the CDR3 is 13 residues. After removal of 4 bases from V and 6 bases from J, the junction contained 4 bases not matched to a gene. CDR3 in DNA: TGTGCCAGCAGTTGGGACAGGGCTTTCGAGCAGTACTTC. Translating it yields CASSWDRAFEQYF.

This clone appeared a few times. This chain connects TRBV5-1 to TRBJ2-2; D ambiguous. Per germline, CDR1 SGHRS and CDR2 YFSETQ. Trimming cost V 0 bases and J 4 bases, with 13 bases left between them. The CDR3 contains 16 residues. Here the CDR3 DNA reads TGCGCCAGCAGCTTGGTCACCAACCCGGGCACCGGGGAGCTGTTTTTT. Residues: CASSLVTNPGTGELFF.

The DNA of the CDR3 is TGTGCCAGCAGCTCGCGACTAGCGGGAGGAACAGATACGCAGTATTTT. This gives the protein CASSSRLAGGTDTQYF. The V and J genes are TRBV7-2 and TRBJ2-3; TRBD2 matches at 13 bases. The germline V gene has CDR1 SGHTA and CDR2 FQGNSA. The V segment lost 4 bases and the J segment 3 bases; nucleotides outside the gene matches: 4. This CDR3 has 16 residues. The full variable domain, in which reference TRBV7-2 and TRBJ2-3 provide the parts outside the CDR3, is GAGVSQSPSNKVTEKGKDVELRCDPISGHTALYWYRQSLGQGLEFLIYFQGNSAPDKSGLPSDRFSAERTGGSVSTLTIQRTQQEDSAVYLCASSSRLAGGTDTQYFGPGTRLTVL.

The genes are TRBV6-6 and TRBJ2-7; TRBD1 matches at 9 bases. The CDR3 consists of 14 residues. The V and J ends lost 7 bases and 6 bases, in that order; junction bases with no gene match: 10. Germline CDR1 reads MNHNY; CDR2 reads SVGAGI (reference sequence). The CDR3 here is CASTKGWDRAEQYF. The CDR3 coding sequence is TGTGCCAGCACCAAAGGATGGGACAGGGCCGAGCAGTACTTC.

A note on this clone: The same CDR3 also results from other DNA sequences found in this sample. This sequence joins TRBV30 and TRBJ2-4; a possible D gene is TRBD2 (6 bases). Trimming took 2 bases from V and 0 from J, leaving 11 bases between them. CDR3 length: 15 residues. Germline CDR1 is GTSNPN and CDR2 is SVGIG (reference sequence). The CDR3 sequence is CAWSLGGLAKNIQYF. In DNA, the CDR3 is TGTGCCTGGAGTCTGGGGGGTTTAGCCAAAAACATTCAGTACTTC.

Points on this clone: The junction differs from germline at one of its ends, possibly a read error. The chain links TRBV5-1 to TRBJ2-7; 7 positions agree with TRBD1. This CDR3 is built from 14 residues. Germline V gives CDR1 SGHRS, CDR2 YFSETQ. In DNA, the CDR3 is TGCGCCAACAGCCCGACAGGGAGATCCTACGAGCAGTACTTC. It is translated as CANSPTGRSYEQYF.